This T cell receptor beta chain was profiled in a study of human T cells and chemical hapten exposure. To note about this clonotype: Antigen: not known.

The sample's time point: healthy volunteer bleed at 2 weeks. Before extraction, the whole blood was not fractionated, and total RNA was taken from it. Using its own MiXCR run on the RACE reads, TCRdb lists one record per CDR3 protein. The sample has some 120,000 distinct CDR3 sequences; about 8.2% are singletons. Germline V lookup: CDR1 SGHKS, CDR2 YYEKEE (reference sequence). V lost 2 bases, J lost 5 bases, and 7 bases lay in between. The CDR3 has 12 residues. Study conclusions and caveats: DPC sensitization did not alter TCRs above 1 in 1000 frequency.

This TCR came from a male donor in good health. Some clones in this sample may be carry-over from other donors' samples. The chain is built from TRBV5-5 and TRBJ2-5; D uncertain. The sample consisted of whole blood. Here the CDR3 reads CASSFMDETQYF. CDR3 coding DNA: TGTGCCAGCAGCTTTATGGACGAGACCCAGTACTTC. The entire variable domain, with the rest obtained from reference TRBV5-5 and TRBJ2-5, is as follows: DAGVTQSPTHLIKTRGQQVTLRCSPISGHKSVSWYQQVLGQGPQFIFQYYEKEERGRGNFPDRFSARQFPNYSSELNVNALLLGDSALYLCASSFMDETQYFGPGTRLLVL.